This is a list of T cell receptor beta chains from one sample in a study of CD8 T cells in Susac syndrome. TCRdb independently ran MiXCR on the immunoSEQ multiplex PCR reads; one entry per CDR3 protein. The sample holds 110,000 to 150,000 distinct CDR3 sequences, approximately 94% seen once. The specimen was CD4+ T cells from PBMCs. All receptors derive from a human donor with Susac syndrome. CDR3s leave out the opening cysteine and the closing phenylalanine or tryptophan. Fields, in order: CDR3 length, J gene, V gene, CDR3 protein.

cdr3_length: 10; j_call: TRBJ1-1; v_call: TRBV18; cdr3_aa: ASSRVNTEAF
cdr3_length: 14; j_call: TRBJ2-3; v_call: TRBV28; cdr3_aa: ASSPSKSGPSDTQY
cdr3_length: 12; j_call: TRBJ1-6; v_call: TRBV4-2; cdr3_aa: ASSMRGNGSPLH
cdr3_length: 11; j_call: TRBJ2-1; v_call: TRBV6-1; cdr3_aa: ASSLRGRNEQF
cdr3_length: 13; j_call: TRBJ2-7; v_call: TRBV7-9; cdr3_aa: ASSLGQGNSGEQY
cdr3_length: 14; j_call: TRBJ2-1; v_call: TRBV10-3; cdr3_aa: AISESSPGTGPPSF
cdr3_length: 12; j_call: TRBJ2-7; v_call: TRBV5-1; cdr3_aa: ASSGQGSIYEQY
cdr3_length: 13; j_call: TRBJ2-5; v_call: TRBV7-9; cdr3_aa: ASSPGGRAYETQY
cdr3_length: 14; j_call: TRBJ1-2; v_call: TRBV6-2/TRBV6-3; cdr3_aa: ASSPPGAGGSYGYT
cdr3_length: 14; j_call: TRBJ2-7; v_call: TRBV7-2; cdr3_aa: ASSLDPDRRLYEQY
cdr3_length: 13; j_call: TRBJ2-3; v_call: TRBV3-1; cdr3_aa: ASSQLALGTDTQY
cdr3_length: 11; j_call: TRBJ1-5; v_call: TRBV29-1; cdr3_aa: SAGTGSNQPQH
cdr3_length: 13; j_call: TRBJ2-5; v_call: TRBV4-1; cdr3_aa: ASSLDDGRQETQY
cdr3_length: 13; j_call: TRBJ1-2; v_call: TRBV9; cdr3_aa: ASSVGAEHNYGYT
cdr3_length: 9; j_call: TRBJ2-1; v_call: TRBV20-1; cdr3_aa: SPDSYNEQF
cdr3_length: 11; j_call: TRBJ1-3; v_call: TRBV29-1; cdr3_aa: SVGNRSGNTIY
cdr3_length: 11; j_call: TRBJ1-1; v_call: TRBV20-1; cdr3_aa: SARWVRDTEAF
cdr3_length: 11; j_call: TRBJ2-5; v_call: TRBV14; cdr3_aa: ASSQGQGGTQY
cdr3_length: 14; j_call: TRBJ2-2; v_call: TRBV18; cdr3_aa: ASSPEGRANTGELF
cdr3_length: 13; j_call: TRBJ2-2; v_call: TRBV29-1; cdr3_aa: SVGRTSGNTGELF
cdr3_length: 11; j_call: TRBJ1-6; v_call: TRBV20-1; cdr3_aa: SARVPSGSPLH
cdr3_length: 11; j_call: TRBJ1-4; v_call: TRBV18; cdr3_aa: ASSPRGNEKLF
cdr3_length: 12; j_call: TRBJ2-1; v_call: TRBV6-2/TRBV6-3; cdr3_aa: ASSYSPTYNEQF
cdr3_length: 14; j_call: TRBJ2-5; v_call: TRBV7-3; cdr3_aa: ASSLTGVAGRETQY
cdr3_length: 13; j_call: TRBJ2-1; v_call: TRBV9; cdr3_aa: ASSVVAGPSNEQF
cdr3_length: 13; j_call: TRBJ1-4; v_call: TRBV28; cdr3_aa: ASSYPGARNEKLF
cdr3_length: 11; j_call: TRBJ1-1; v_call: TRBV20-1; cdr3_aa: SGGRSMNTEAF
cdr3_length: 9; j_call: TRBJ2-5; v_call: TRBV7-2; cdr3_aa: ASSLGSGQY
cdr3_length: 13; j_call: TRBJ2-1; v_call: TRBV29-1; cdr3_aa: SGRPSLAGGNEQF
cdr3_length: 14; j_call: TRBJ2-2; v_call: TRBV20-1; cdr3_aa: SAPMTGSTNTGELF
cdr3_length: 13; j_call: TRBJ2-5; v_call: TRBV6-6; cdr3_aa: ASSYVVPSGETQY
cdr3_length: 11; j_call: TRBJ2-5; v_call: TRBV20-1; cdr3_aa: SPPQLSQETQY
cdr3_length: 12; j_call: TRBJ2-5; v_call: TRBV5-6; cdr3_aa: ASSRARGEETQY
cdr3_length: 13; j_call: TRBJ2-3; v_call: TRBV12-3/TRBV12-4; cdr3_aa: ASSLLGLTTDTQY
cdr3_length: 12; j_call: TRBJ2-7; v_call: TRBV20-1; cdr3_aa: SAWTSGSSYEQY
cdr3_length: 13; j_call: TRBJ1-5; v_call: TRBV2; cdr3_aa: ASKGPNTFNQPQH
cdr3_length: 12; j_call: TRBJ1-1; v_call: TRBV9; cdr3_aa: ASSPRGGRVEAF
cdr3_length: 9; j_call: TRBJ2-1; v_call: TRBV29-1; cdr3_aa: SVAWGDKKF
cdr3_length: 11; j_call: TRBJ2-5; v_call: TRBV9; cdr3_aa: ASSTQVGETQY
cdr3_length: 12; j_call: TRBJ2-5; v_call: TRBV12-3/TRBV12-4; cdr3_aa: ASNKDLGQETQY
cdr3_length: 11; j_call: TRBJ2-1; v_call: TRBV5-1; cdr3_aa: ASSSDVAREQF
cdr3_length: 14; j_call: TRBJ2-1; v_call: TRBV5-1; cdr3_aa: ASSLPLAGEFNEQF
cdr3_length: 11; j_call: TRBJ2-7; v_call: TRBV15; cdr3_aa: ATSRDLDFEQY
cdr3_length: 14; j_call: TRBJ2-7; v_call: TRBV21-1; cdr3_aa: ASPRQDQSSRDEQY
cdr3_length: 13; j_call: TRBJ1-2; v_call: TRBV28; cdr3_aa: ASSLGQGTSNGYT
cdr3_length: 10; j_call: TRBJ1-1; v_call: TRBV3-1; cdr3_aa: ASSQETGIAF
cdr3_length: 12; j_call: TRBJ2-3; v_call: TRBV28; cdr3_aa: ASTPRGVTDTQY
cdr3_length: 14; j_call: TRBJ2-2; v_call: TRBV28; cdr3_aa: ASLAGGGRRTGELF
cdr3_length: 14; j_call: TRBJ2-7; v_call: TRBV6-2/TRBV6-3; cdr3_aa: ASSPETPGPGGRQY
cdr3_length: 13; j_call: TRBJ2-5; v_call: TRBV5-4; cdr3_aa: ASSRGDRGSETQY
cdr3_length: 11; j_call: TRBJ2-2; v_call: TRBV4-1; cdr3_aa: ASRVANTGELF
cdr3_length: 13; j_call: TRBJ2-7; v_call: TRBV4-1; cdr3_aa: ASSQGTADLYEQY
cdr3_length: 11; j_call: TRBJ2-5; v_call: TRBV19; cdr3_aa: ASAGGWQETQY
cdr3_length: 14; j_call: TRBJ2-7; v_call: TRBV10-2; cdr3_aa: ASSPPPGAGPHEQY
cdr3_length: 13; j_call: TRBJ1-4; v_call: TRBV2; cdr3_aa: ASSEAPATNEKLF
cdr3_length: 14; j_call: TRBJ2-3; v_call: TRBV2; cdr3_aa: ASSDRGGASTDTQY
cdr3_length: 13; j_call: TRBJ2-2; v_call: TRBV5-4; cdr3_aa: ASRDGGAIAGELF
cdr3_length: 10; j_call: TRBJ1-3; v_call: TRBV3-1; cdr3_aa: ASRTAGNTIY
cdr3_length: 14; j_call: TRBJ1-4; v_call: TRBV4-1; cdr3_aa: ASSQEGYATNEKLF